Below are 30 T cell receptor beta chains sequenced from a single sample in a study of shared clonotypes between healthy human individuals. The repertoire was sequenced with immunoSEQ multiplex PCR; TCRdb's copy has only in-frame clones and lacks some. The data hold approximately 740,000 clones, with nearly 95% observed a single time. Naive CD8 cells, CD45RO-negative and positively selected for CCR7, excluded terminally differentiated effector memory CD45RA+ cells. The specimen sequenced was naive CD8+ T cells sorted from blood. Receptor source: a young man in good health.

The chain joins TRBV1 to TRBJ1-5. TRBV1 is marked as a pseudogene. The CDR3 spans 16 residues. CDR3 amino acids: CTSSQPGTSSNQPQHF. CDR3 coding DNA: TGCACCAGCAGCCAACCCGGGACGTCTAGCAATCAGCCCCAGCATTTT.

The rearrangement links TRBV19 to TRBJ1-2; D is unresolved. CDR1 is LNHDA and CDR2 is SQIVND in the germline V gene (reference sequence). The CDR3 contains 15 residues. V gave up 5 bases and J gave up 5 bases, with 18 bases separating them. For the CDR3, the DNA is TGTGCCAGTAGTTCTCCCTACTATCCGCAGTATGGCTACACCTTC. Its translation is CASSSPYYPQYGYTF.

The chain uses TRBV10-2 and TRBJ2-3, with D hard to call. V lost 0 bases and J 3 bases, leaving 7 bases between the germline ends. Germline loops: CDR1 WSHSY, CDR2 SAAADI. The CDR3 sequence is 14 residues long. CDR3 amino acids: CASSESLGTDTQYF. The CDR3 region has the DNA TGCGCCAGCAGTGAGTCCCTAGGTACAGATACGCAGTATTTT.

V and J are TRBV15 and TRBJ2-3; 9 bases match TRBD2. V was pared by 2 bases and J by 0 bases, with 6 bases of the junction left unmatched. The CDR3 extends over 17 amino acids. Germline CDR1 LNHNV, CDR2 YYDKDF (reference sequence). The CDR3 bases are TGTGCCACCAGCAGAAGGACTAGCGAAACTAGCACAGATACGCAGTATTTT. Encoded protein: CATSRRTSETSTDTQYF.

The chain employs TRBV19 and TRBJ2-1, with TRBD1 matching 9 bases. The CDR3 spans 17 residues. Germline lookup yields CDR1 LNHDA and CDR2 SQIVND (reference sequence). The trim removed 7 bases at V and 9 bases at J, leaving 19 bases unmatched. The CDR3 reads CASTLLGQGTAVGEQFF. DNA of the CDR3: TGTGCCAGTACCCTTCTCGGACAGGGGACCGCGGTGGGTGAGCAGTTCTTC. Combining the CDR3 with reference TRBV19 and TRBJ2-1 gives the whole variable domain DGGITQSPKYLFRKEGQNVTLSCEQNLNHDAMYWYRQDPGQGLRLIYYSQIVNDFQKGDIAEGYSVSREKKESFPLTVTSAQKNPTAFYLCASTLLGQGTAVGEQFFGPGTRLTVL.

DNA for the CDR3: TGTGCCAGCAGCCAAGAGAGGGGGTGGTACGAGCAGTACTTC. It translates to CASSQERGWYEQYF. V is TRBV4-2 and J is TRBJ2-7; D possibly corresponds to TRBD1 (6 bases). Trimming pared 0 bases from V and 4 bases from J, leaving 10 bases between. The CDR3 is 14 amino acids. Germline V CDR1 and CDR2: LGHNA, YNFKEQ.

This clone was picked up one time. The chain carries TRBV11-2 and TRBJ2-5, with D hard to call. Trimming left V 2 bases short and J 2 bases short, with 15 bases between. This CDR3 is 16 amino acids long. Germline V gives CDR1 SGHAT, CDR2 FQNNGV. The CDR3 DNA is TGTGCCAGCAGCTTATCCTTCCGGACCAGGCAAGAGACCCAGTACTTC. Protein: CASSLSFRTRQETQYF.

The chain combines TRBV7-8 with TRBJ2-4, with D possibly being TRBD2 (6 bases). Trimming pared 5 bases from V and 8 bases from J, leaving 10 bases between. Germline values: CDR1 SGHVS, CDR2 FQNEAQ. The CDR3 extends over 12 amino acids. CDR3 bases: TGTGCCAGCAGCCACCCGGGGGACATTCAGTACTTC. Translated: CASSHPGDIQYF.

The gene calls are TRBV19 and TRBJ2-1; 9 nucleotides align to TRBD2. The junction had 7 bases not matched to a gene; V was cut back by 3 bases and J by 7 bases. Germline values: CDR1 LNHDA, CDR2 SQIVND (reference sequence). This CDR3 spans 15 amino acids. The CDR3 reads CASSISPGLANEQFF. In DNA, the CDR3 is TGTGCCAGTAGTATCTCCCCGGGACTAGCAAATGAGCAGTTCTTC.

To note about this clone: Additional DNA sequences in this sample encode the identical CDR3. The chain is built from TRBV7-9 and TRBJ2-1; TRBD2 is a possible D gene (5 bases). Trimming took 1 base from V and 4 from J, leaving 8 bases between them. Germline CDR1 reads SEHNR; CDR2 reads FQNEAQ (reference sequence). CDR3 length: 14 amino acids. CDR3 loop: CASSLEGSYNEQFF. DNA of the CDR3: TGTGCCAGCAGCTTAGAAGGGAGTTACAATGAGCAGTTCTTC. Together with reference TRBV7-9 and TRBJ2-1, the CDR3 gives the full variable domain: DTGVSQNPRHKITKRGQNVTFRCDPISEHNRLYWYRQTLGQGPEFLTYFQNEAQLEKSRLLSDRFSAERPKGSFSTLEIQRTEQGDSAMYLCASSLEGSYNEQFFGPGTRLTVL.

V and J are TRBV2 and TRBJ2-3; 12 bases are shared with TRBD2. This CDR3 is built from 16 residues. V dropped 4 bases and J dropped 4; count of bases not matched to a gene: 6. Per the germline V gene, CDR1 is SNHLY and CDR2 is FYNNEI. The CDR3 nucleotides are TGTGCCAGCAGTGGCCTAGCGGGAGGGCCATCAGATACGCAGTATTTT. Encoded protein: CASSGLAGGPSDTQYF.

This clone has only one observation. The chain couples TRBV20-1 to TRBJ2-7; D gene uncertain. The germline V gene has CDR1 DFQATT and CDR2 SNEGSKA (reference sequence). Trimming took 3 bases from V and 7 from J, leaving 10 bases between them. This CDR3 comprises 11 residues. CDR3 residues: CSARIDREQYF. The CDR3 nucleotides are TGCAGTGCTAGGATTGATAGGGAGCAGTACTTC.

The genes are TRBV7-9 and TRBJ2-7; D is possibly TRBD2 (5 bases). The CDR3 spans 13 residues. Trimming left V 1 base short and J 7 bases short, with 11 bases between. Germline V gene data show CDR1 as SEHNR and CDR2 as FQNEAQ (reference sequence). The CDR3 coding sequence is TGTGCCAGCAGCTTAGAATGGGGAGCGGAGCAGTACTTC. Translated: CASSLEWGAEQYF.

J is TRBJ1-1 and V is TRBV25-1; tentatively, D is TRBD1 (6 bases). Germline V CDR1 and CDR2: MGHDK, SYGVNS. V was pared by 3 bases and J by 4 bases, with 12 bases between. The CDR3 length is 14 residues. CDR3 bases: TGTGCCAGCAGTGACAGGGGCCGGGGCACTGAAGCTTTCTTT. It is translated as CASSDRGRGTEAFF.

The J gene is TRBJ2-1, the V gene TRBV11-3; D is perhaps TRBD1 (6 bases). Trimming took 0 bases from V and 4 from J, leaving 10 bases between them. This CDR3 spans 15 amino acids. Germline lookup yields CDR1 SGHNT and CDR2 YENEEA. The CDR3 nucleotides read TGTGCCAGCAGCTTAGATGGGGGCATGTACAATGAGCAGTTCTTC. Encoded protein: CASSLDGGMYNEQFF. Full variable domain (missing parts from reference TRBV11-3 and TRBJ2-1): EAGVVQSPRYKIIEKKQPVAFWCNPISGHNTLYWYLQNLGQGPELLIRYENEEAVDDSQLPKDRFSAERLKGVDSTLKIQPAELGDSAVYLCASSLDGGMYNEQFFGPGTRLTVL.

The chain combines TRBV28 with TRBJ2-7; TRBD2 agrees at 7 bases. The germline CDR1 and CDR2 sequences are MDHEN and SYDVKM. V gave up 5 bases and J gave up 2 bases; unmatched junction bases: 3. This CDR3 is 13 amino acids long. In nucleotides, the CDR3 is TGTGCCAGCAGTGAAGGGAGGGCCTACGAGCAGTACTTC. Translating gives CASSEGRAYEQYF.

On this clone itself: This sample includes further DNA sequences coding for the same CDR3. The CDR3 here is CASSLLNTEAFF. The CDR3 nucleotides are TGTGCCAGCAGCTTGCTAAACACTGAAGCTTTCTTT. The J gene is TRBJ1-1, the V gene TRBV13; unclear D gene. The CDR3 sequence is 12 residues long. Germline V gene data show CDR1 as PRHDT and CDR2 as FYEKMQ (reference sequence). V was clipped by 3 bases and J by 2 bases, with 4 bases between them. The full variable domain, with the rest looked up from reference TRBV13 and TRBJ1-1, is AAGVIQSPRHLIKEKRETATLKCYPIPRHDTVYWYQQGPGQDPQFLISFYEKMQSDKGSIPDRFSAQQFSDYHSELNMSSLELGDSALYFCASSLLNTEAFFGQGTRLTVV.

V is TRBV10-3 and J is TRBJ2-7, with D perhaps matching TRBD2 (5 bases). Germline CDR1 and CDR2: ENHRY and SYGVKD. The length of the CDR3 is 13 residues. The V gene lost 9 bases and the J gene lost 6 bases, with 18 bases spanning the gap. CDR3 DNA sequence: TGTGCCATGAGTATTAGCGCGAGCTCCGAGCAGTACTTC. It specifies CAMSISASSEQYF.

The chain couples TRBV18 to TRBJ1-5; D is undetermined. The CDR3 contains 18 residues. Between the trimmed V and J ends, which lost 3 bases and 0 bases, there was a span of 18 bases. The germline CDR1 and CDR2 sequences are KGHSH and LQKENI. This CDR3 is CASSPRGSLDLSNQPQHF. The CDR3, as DNA: TGTGCCAGCTCACCCCGAGGATCGCTGGATCTTAGCAATCAGCCCCAGCATTTT.

The chain combines TRBV5-4 with TRBJ2-1; 10 bases are a match to TRBD2. CDR1 SGHNT and CDR2 YYREEE come from the germline V gene (reference sequence). Trimming at V came to 4 bases and at J to 5 bases, leaving 6 bases not matched to a gene. The CDR3 contains 15 residues. The DNA for the CDR3 is TGTGCCAGCAGCCTCACTAGCGGGATTAACAATGAGCAGTTCTTC. Protein product: CASSLTSGINNEQFF. Using reference TRBV5-4 and TRBJ2-1 for the parts outside the CDR3, the full variable domain is ETGVTQSPTHLIKTRGQQVTLRCSSQSGHNTVSWYQQALGQGPQFIFQYYREEENGRGNFPPRFSGLQFPNYSSELNVNALELDDSALYLCASSLTSGINNEQFFGPGTRLTVL.

The CDR3 DNA follows: TGTGCCAGCAGTTTAAGTAGGTCTCTCACTGAAGCTTTCTTT. This codes for CASSLSRSLTEAFF. The chain carries TRBV28 and TRBJ1-1; no clear D. From germline, CDR1 is MDHEN and CDR2 SYDVKM. This CDR3 comprises 14 residues. V was clipped by 2 bases and J by 4 bases, with 11 bases between them.

The chain carries TRBV7-9 and TRBJ2-1, with 7 bases aligning to TRBD2. This CDR3 contains 15 residues. V lost 5 bases to trimming and J lost 5 bases; unmatched junction nucleotides: 9. Per germline, CDR1 SEHNR and CDR2 FQNEAQ (reference sequence). The CDR3 nucleotides are TGTGCCAGCAGCAATACGACTAGCCCAGACAATGAGCAGTTCTTC. Protein: CASSNTTSPDNEQFF.

V and J are TRBV29-1 and TRBJ2-1, with D possibly being TRBD1 or TRBD2 (5 bases each). The CDR3 loop spans 19 amino acids. Germline values: CDR1 SQVTM, CDR2 ANQGSEA. Trimming shortened V by 3 bases and J by 6 bases, and 30 bases separated the two germline ends. In DNA form, the CDR3 reads TGCAGCGTTGACGGGCAGGGTTGGGAGATGGGCCCAACGGGCAATGAGCAGTTCTTC. Translating it yields CSVDGQGWEMGPTGNEQFF.

The chain has TRBV13 and TRBJ2-7; D may be TRBD1 or TRBD2 (5 bases each). Germline V CDR1 and CDR2: PRHDT, FYEKMQ (reference sequence). Trimming pared 5 bases from V and 2 bases from J, leaving 13 bases between. The CDR3 covers 14 residues. The CDR3 nucleotides are TGTGCCAGCAGCCGTACTGGGACGACCTACGAGCAGTACTTC. Translated, it gives CASSRTGTTYEQYF.

This sequence joins TRBV6-5 and TRBJ2-7; D could derive from TRBD1 or TRBD2 (5 bases each). The CDR3 spans 14 residues. The V and J ends lost 5 bases and 3 bases respectively, with 14 bases between them. Germline lookup yields CDR1 MNHEY and CDR2 SVGAGI. CDR3 residues: CASSPGTDYYEQYF. In DNA form, the CDR3 reads TGTGCCAGCAGTCCCGGGACGGATTACTACGAGCAGTACTTC.

The gene calls are TRBV11-2 and TRBJ2-7; 9 bases are shared with TRBD1. Germline trimming cut 4 bases from V and 2 bases from J; bases unmatched to any gene: 6. In germline, CDR1 is SGHAT, CDR2 FQNNGV. The CDR3 is made up of 15 amino acids. CDR3 coding DNA: TGTGCCAGCAGCTCTTACAGGGGGCAAGCCTACGAGCAGTACTTC. It yields the protein CASSSYRGQAYEQYF.

V and J are TRBV5-4 and TRBJ1-1; D remains ambiguous. CDR1 and CDR2 from the germline V gene are SGHNT and YYREEE (reference sequence). V was pared by 5 bases and J by 5 bases, with 7 bases between. The CDR3 consists of 11 residues. This chain's CDR3 is CASSEGTEAFF. The CDR3 DNA reads TGTGCCAGCAGTGAGGGAACTGAAGCTTTCTTT.

CDR3 in amino acids: CASSLEREQYF. CDR3 DNA sequence: TGTGCCAGCAGCTTAGAACGGGAGCAGTACTTC. The chain carries TRBV7-9 and TRBJ2-7; D gene uncertain. The V and J ends lost 1 base and 7 bases respectively, with 5 bases between them. The germline V gene has CDR1 SEHNR and CDR2 FQNEAQ (reference sequence). This CDR3 has 11 amino acids. The entire variable domain, with the rest obtained from reference TRBV7-9 and TRBJ2-7, is as follows: DTGVSQNPRHKITKRGQNVTFRCDPISEHNRLYWYRQTLGQGPEFLTYFQNEAQLEKSRLLSDRFSAERPKGSFSTLEIQRTEQGDSAMYLCASSLEREQYFGPGTRLTVT.

The chain links TRBV4-1 to TRBJ2-7, with 7 bases matching TRBD1. Germline CDR1 and CDR2: MGHRA and YSYEKL. CDR3 size: 16 residues. After removal of 2 bases from V and 2 bases from J, the junction contained 9 bases not matched to a gene. The DNA for the CDR3 is TGCGCCAGCAGCCAACCGACAGGGATGAACCCCTACGAGCAGTACTTC. Translation gives CASSQPTGMNPYEQYF.

The chain couples TRBV2 to TRBJ2-7, with 9 bases that match TRBD1. The V and J ends lost 6 bases and 4 bases, in that order; junction bases with no gene match: 7. Per germline, CDR1 SNHLY and CDR2 FYNNEI. The CDR3 consists of 14 residues. DNA of the CDR3: TGTGCCAGCAGAGACGGACAGGGGACGTACGAGCAGTACTTC. The encoded protein is CASRDGQGTYEQYF.